The text below deals with one TCR beta chain. V lost 2 bases, J lost 7 bases, and 7 bases stayed unmatched. Germline V gene data show CDR1 as SGHVS and CDR2 as FNYEAQ. CDR3 length equals 15 residues. Clones were sequenced by immunoSEQ multiplex PCR, and TCRdb holds only the in-frame ones, with some missing. There are about 130,000 clones in the sample; around 94% occur only once, and 12% to 15% lies in the top ten. This entry is derived from a study of control samples from healthy donors and cancer patients. The TCR sequence derives from a man aged 60 to 69 with colorectal cancer. This chain connects TRBV7-6 to TRBJ2-3, with 9 positions matching TRBD2. The material sequenced was PBMCs. CDR3 sequence (DNA): TGTGCCAGCAGCTTAACCAGCGGGGGGATGAATACGCAGTATTTT. This gives the protein CASSLTSGGMNTQYF.